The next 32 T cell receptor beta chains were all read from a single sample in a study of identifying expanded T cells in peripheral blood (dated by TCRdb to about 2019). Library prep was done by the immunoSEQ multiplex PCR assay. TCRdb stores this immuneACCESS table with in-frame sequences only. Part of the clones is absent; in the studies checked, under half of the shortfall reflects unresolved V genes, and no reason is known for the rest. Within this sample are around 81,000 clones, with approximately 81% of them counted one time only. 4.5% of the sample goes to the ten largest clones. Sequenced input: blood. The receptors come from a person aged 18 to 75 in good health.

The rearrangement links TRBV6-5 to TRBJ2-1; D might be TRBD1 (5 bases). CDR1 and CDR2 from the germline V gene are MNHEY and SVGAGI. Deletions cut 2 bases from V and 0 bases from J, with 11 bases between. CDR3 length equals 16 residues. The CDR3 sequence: CASSYLRGSSYNEQFF. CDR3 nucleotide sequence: TGTGCCAGCAGTTACCTTAGGGGTAGCTCCTACAATGAGCAGTTCTTC.

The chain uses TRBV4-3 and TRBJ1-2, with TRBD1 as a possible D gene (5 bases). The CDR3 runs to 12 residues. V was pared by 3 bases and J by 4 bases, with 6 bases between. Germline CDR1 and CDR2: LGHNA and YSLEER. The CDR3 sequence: CASSQGVYGYTF. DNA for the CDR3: TGCGCCAGCAGCCAGGGGGTCTATGGCTACACCTTC.

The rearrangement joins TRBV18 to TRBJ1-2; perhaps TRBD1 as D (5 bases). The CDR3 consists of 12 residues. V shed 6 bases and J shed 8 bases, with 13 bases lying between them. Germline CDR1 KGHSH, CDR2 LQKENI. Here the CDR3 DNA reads TGTGCCAGCTCGCAGGGACTGGCGGGCTACACCTTC. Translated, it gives CASSQGLAGYTF.

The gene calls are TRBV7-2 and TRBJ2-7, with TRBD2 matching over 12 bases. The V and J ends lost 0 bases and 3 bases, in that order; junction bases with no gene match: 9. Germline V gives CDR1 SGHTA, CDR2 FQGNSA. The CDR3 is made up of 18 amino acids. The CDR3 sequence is CASSLAKVTSGGRYEQYF. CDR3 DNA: TGTGCCAGCAGCTTAGCGAAAGTCACTAGCGGGGGGCGCTACGAGCAGTACTTC.

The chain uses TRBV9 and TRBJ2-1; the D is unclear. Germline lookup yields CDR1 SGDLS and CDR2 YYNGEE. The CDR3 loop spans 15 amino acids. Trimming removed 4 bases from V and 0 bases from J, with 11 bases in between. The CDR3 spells CASSPRRSSYNEQFF. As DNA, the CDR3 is TGTGCCAGCAGCCCACGAAGGAGCTCCTACAATGAGCAGTTCTTC.

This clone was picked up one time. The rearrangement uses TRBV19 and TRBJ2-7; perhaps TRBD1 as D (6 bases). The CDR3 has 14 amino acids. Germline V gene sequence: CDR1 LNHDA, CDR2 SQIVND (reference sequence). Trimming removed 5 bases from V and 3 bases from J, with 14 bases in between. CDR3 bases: TGTGCCAGTAGTTTCGACAGGAGAGTCTACGAGCAGTACTTC. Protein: CASSFDRRVYEQYF.

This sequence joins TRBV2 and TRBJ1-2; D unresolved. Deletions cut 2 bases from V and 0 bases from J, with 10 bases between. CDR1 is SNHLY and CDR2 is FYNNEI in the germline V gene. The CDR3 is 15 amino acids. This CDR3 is CASSENPGANYGYTF. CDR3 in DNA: TGTGCCAGCAGTGAAAACCCTGGGGCTAACTATGGCTACACCTTC. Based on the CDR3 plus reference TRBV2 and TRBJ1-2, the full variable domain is EPEVTQTPSHQVTQMGQEVILRCVPISNHLYFYWYRQILGQKVEFLVSFYNNEISEKSEIFDDQFSVERPDGSNFTLKIRSTKLEDSAMYFCASSENPGANYGYTFGSGTRLTVV.

The CDR3 loop is CASSPPGTGGSPLHF. The CDR3 nucleotides read TGTGCCAGCAGTCCCCCCGGGACAGGGGGTTCACCCCTCCACTTT. The V call is TRBV28, the J call TRBJ1-6; 11 bases are shared with TRBD1. The J segment lost 9 bases and the V segment lost 5 bases, leaving 6 bases of the junction unmatched. Germline V gene lookup returns CDR1 MDHEN and CDR2 SYDVKM. The CDR3 spans 15 residues.

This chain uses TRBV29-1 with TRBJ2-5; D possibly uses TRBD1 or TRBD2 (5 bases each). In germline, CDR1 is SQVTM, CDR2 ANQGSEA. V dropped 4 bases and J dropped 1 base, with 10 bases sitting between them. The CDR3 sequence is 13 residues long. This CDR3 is CSVARDPQETQYF. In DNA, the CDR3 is TGCAGCGTTGCCAGGGACCCCCAAGAGACCCAGTACTTC.

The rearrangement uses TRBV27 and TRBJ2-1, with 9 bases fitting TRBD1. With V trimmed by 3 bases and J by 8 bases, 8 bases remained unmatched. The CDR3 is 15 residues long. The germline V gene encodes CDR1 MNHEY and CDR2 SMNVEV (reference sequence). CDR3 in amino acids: CASSFGDRVRDEQFF. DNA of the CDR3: TGTGCCAGCAGTTTCGGGGACAGGGTACGGGATGAGCAGTTCTTC.

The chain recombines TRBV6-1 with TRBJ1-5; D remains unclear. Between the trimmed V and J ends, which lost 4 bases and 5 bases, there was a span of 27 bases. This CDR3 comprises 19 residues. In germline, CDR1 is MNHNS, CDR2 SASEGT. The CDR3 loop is CASSAMTDPRFPDDQPQHF. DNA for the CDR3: TGTGCCAGCAGTGCAATGACGGACCCGCGGTTTCCAGACGATCAGCCCCAGCATTTT.

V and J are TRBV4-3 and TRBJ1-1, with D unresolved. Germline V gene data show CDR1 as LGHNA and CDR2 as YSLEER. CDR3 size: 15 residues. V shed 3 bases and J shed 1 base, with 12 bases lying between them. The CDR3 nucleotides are TGCGCCAGCAGCCAGGCTGGGTCTGGGAACACTGAAGCTTTCTTT. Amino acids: CASSQAGSGNTEAFF.

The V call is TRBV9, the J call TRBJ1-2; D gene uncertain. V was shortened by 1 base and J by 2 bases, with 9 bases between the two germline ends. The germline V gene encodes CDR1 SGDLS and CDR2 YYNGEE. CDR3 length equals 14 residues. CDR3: CASSVLDGNYGYTF. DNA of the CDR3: TGTGCCAGCAGCGTACTGGACGGCAACTATGGCTACACCTTC.

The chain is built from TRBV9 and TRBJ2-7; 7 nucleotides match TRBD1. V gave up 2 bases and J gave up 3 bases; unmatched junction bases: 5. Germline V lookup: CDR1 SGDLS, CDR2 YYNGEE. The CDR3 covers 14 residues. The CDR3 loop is CASSVGQANYEQYF. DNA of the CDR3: TGTGCCAGCAGCGTCGGACAGGCGAACTACGAGCAGTACTTC.

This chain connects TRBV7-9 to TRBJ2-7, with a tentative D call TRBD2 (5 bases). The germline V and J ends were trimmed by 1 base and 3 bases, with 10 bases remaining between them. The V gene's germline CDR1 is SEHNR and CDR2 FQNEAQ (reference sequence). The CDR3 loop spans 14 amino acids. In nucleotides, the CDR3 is TGTGCCAGCAGCTTAGTTGTACGGGACTACGAGCAGTACTTC. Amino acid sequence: CASSLVVRDYEQYF.

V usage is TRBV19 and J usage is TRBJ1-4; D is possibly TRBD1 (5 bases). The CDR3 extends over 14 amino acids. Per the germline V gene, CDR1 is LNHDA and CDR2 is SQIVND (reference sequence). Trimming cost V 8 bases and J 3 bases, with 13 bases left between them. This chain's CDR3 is CASAVGRANEKLFF. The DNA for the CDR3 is TGTGCCAGTGCCGTGGGGCGAGCTAATGAAAAACTGTTTTTT.

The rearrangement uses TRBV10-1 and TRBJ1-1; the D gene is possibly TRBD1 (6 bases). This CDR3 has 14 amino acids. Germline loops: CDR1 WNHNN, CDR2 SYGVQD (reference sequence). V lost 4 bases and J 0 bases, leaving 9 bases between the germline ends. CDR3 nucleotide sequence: TGCGCCAGCAGTGTGGACAGCGTGAACACTGAAGCTTTCTTT. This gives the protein CASSVDSVNTEAFF.

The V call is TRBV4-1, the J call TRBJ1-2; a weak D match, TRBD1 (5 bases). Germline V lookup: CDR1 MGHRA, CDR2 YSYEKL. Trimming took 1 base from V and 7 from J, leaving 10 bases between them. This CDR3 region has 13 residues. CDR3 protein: CASSQVQGGGYTF. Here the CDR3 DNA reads TGCGCCAGCAGCCAAGTCCAGGGAGGTGGCTACACCTTC.

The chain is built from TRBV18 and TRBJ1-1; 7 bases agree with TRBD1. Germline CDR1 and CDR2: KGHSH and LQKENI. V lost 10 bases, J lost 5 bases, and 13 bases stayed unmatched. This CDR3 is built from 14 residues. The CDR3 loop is CANRRQGSSTEAFF. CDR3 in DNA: TGTGCCAACCGAAGACAGGGATCGTCGACTGAAGCTTTCTTT.

The CDR3: CASSEGLANFGETQYF. As DNA, the CDR3 is TGTGCCAGCAGTGAAGGACTAGCGAACTTCGGAGAGACCCAGTACTTC. This chain uses TRBV2 with TRBJ2-5; TRBD2 matches at 8 bases. J lost 4 bases, V lost 1 base, and 8 bases had no gene match. CDR1 and CDR2 (germline): SNHLY, FYNNEI. The CDR3 contains 16 residues.

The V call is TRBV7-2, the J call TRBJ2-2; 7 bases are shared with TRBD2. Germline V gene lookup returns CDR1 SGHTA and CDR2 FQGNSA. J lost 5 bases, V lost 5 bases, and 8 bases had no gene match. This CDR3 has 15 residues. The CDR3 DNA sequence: TGTGCCAGCAGCAGACCGGGACTAACGACCGGGGAGCTGTTTTTT. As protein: CASSRPGLTTGELFF.

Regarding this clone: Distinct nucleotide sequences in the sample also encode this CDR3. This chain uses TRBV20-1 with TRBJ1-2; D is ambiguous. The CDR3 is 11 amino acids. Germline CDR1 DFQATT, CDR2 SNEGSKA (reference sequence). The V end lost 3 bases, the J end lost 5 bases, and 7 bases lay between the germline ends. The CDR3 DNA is TGCAGTGCTAGCGAGGGATATGGCTACACCTTC. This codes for CSASEGYGYTF.

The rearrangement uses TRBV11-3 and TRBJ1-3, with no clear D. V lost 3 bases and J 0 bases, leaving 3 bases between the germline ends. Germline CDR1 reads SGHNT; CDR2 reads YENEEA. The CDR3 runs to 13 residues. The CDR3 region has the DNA TGTGCCAGCAGCTTTACCTCTGGAAACACCATATATTTT. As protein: CASSFTSGNTIYF.

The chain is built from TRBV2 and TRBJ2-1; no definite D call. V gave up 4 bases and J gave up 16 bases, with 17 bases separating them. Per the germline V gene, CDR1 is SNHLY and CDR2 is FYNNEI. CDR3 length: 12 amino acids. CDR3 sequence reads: CASSGDGLPKFF. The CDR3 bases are TGTGCCAGCAGTGGTGACGGGCTCCCCAAATTCTTC.

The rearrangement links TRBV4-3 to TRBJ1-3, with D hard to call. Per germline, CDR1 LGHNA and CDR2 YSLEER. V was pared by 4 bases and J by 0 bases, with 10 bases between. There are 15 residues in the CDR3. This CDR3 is CASSPGGLSGNTIYF. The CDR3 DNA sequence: TGCGCCAGCAGCCCGGGCGGGCTCTCTGGAAACACCATATATTTT.

The CDR3 DNA follows: TGCGCCAGCAGCTGGACAGGGGACGGGGACACTGAAGCTTTCTTT. Translation gives CASSWTGDGDTEAFF. The chain employs TRBV5-1 and TRBJ1-1; 9 nucleotides line up with TRBD1. With V trimmed by 3 bases and J by 3 bases, 6 bases remained unmatched. The length of the CDR3 is 15 residues. The germline gives CDR1 SGHRS, CDR2 YFSETQ.

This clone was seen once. The CDR3 DNA reads as TGCGCCAGCAGGGTCACAGATACGCAGTATTTT. Amino acids: CASRVTDTQYF. The chain employs TRBV5-1 and TRBJ2-3; no clear D gene. V shed 5 bases and J shed 2 bases, with 3 bases lying between them. Germline loops: CDR1 SGHRS, CDR2 YFSETQ. The CDR3 contains 11 residues.

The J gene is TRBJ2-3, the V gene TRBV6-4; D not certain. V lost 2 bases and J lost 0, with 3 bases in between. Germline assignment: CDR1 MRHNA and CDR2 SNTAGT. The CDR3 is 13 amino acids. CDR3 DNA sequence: TGTGCCAGCAGTGACCAGAGCACAGATACGCAGTATTTT. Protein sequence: CASSDQSTDTQYF.

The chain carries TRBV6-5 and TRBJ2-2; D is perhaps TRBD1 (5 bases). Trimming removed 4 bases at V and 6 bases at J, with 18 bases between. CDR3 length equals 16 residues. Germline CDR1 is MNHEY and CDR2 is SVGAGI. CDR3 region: CASSSRLVGASGELFF. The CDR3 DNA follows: TGTGCCAGCAGTTCCCGGCTAGTTGGGGCTTCCGGGGAGCTGTTTTTT.

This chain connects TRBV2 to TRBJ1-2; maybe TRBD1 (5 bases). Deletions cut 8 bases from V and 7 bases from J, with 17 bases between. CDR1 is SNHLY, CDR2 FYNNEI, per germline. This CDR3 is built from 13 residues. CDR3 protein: CASGEAPGGGYTF. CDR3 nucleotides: TGTGCCAGCGGCGAGGCCCCCGGGGGTGGCTACACCTTC.

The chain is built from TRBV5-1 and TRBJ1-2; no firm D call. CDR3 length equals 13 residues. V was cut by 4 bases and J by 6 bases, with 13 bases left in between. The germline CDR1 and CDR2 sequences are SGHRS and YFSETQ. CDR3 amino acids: CASSQGRADGYTF. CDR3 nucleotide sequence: TGCGCCAGCAGCCAAGGGCGTGCTGATGGCTACACCTTC.

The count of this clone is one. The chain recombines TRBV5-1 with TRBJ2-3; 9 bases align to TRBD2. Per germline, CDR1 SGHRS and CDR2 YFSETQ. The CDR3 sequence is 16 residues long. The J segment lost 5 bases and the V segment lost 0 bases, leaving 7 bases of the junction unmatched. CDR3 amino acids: CASSLVLSGGLDTQYF. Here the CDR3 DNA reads TGCGCCAGCAGCTTGGTACTAAGCGGGGGGCTAGATACGCAGTATTTT.